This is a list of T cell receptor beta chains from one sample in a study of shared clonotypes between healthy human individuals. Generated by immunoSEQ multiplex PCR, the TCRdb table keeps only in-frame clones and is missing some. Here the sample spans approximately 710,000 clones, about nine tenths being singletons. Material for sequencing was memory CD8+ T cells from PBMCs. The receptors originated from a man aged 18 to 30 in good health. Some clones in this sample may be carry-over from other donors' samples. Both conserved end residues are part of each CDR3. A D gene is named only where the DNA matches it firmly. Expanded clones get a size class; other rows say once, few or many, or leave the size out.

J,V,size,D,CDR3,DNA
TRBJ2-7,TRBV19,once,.,CASLDGMEHEQYF,TGTGCCAGTCTGGACGGAATGGAGCACGAGCAGTACTTC
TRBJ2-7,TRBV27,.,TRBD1,CASSKTGQMDEQYF,TGTGCCAGCAGTAAGACAGGGCAAATGGACGAGCAGTACTTC
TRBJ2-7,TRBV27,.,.,CASSHISYEQYF,TGTGCCAGCAGCCACATCTCCTACGAGCAGTACTTC
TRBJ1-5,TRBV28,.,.,CASSLTQGSQPQHF,TGTGCCAGCAGTTTAACCCAGGGAAGTCAGCCCCAGCATTTT
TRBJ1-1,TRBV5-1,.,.,CASRPPKVRDYLNTEAFF,TGCGCCAGCAGGCCACCGAAGGTCAGAGACTATTTGAACACTGAAGCTTTCTTT
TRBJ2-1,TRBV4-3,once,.,CASSQNRYGNEQFF,TGCGCCAGCAGCCAGAACCGGTACGGCAATGAGCAGTTCTTC
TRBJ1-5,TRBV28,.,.,CASSPTLLGGQPQHF,TGTGCCAGCAGTCCGACCCTCTTGGGCGGCCAGCCCCAGCATTTT
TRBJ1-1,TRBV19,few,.,CASSNFISGDTEAFF,TGTGCCAGTAGTAATTTTATTTCGGGTGACACTGAAGCTTTCTTT
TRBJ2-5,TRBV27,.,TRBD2,CASSYTRLAGVTETQYF,TGTGCCAGCAGTTACACAAGACTAGCGGGAGTCACAGAGACCCAGTACTTC
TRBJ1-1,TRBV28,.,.,CASSPYGEQSYTEAFF,TGTGCCAGCAGTCCGTACGGGGAGCAGAGCTACACTGAAGCTTTCTTT
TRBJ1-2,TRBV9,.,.,CASSVAFSAGYTF,TGTGCCAGCAGCGTAGCTTTCAGCGCGGGCTACACCTTC
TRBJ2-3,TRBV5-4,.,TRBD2,CASGPSGRGADTQYF,TGTGCCAGCGGACCTAGCGGGAGAGGCGCAGATACGCAGTATTTT
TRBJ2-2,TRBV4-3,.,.,CASSQDRENTGELFF,TGCGCCAGCAGCCAAGACCGGGAGAACACCGGGGAGCTGTTTTTT
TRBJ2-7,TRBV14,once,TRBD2,CASSPRRGTRDEQYF,TGTGCCAGCAGCCCCCGACGGGGGACTAGGGACGAGCAGTACTTC
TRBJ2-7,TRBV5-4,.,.,CASSSSDEQYF,TGTGCCAGCAGCTCCAGCGACGAGCAGTACTTC
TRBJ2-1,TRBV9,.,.,CASRGSVNEQFF,TGTGCCAGCAGAGGGAGCGTCAATGAGCAGTTCTTC
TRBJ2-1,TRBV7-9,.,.,CASSLGHEQFF,TGTGCCAGCAGCTTAGGGCATGAGCAGTTCTTC
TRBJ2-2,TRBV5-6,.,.,CASSPQGGTGELFF,TGTGCCAGCAGCCCCCAGGGGGGGACCGGGGAGCTGTTTTTT
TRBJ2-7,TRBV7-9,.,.,CASSRNDNAYEQYF,TGTGCCAGCAGCCGAAACGATAACGCCTACGAGCAGTACTTC
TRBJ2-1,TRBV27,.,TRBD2,CASSSSRGVVGEQFF,TGTGCCAGCAGTTCATCGCGGGGGGTCGTCGGTGAGCAGTTCTTC
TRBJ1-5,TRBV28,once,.,CASSLLISNQPQHF,TGTGCCAGCAGTTTACTGATTAGCAATCAGCCCCAGCATTTT
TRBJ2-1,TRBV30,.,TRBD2,CASPFELADYYSYNEQFF,TGTGCCAGCCCGTTCGAACTAGCGGACTACTACTCCTACAATGAGCAGTTCTTC
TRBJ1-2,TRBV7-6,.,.,CASSPQGGGNYGYTF,TGTGCCAGCAGCCCACAGGGAGGGGGTAACTATGGCTACACCTTC
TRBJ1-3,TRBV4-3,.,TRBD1,CASSQFRGVGNTIYF,TGCGCCAGCAGCCAATTCAGGGGGGTAGGAAACACCATATATTTT
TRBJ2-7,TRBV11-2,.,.,CASSSGLLDEQYF,TGTGCCAGCAGCTCCGGACTTTTGGACGAGCAGTACTTC
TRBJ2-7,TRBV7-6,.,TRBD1,CASSWDRFNEQYF,TGTGCCAGCAGCTGGGACAGGTTCAACGAGCAGTACTTC
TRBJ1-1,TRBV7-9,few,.,CASSDRRGTENTEAFF,TGTGCCAGCAGCGACAGAAGGGGCACTGAGAACACTGAAGCTTTCTTT
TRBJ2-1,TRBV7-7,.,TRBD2,CASSSRLAGYNEQFF,TGTGCCAGCAGCTCCCGACTAGCGGGATACAATGAGCAGTTCTTC
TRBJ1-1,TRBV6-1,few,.,CASSAVGGENTEAFF,TGTGCCAGCAGTGCTGTGGGCGGGGAGAACACTGAAGCTTTCTTT
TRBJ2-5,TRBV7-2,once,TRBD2,CASSSVLAGESETQYF,TGTGCCAGCAGCTCCGTTTTAGCGGGAGAGTCAGAGACCCAGTACTTC
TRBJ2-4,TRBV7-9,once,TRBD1,CASSPGQMIAKNIQYF,TGTGCCAGCAGCCCGGGACAGATGATAGCCAAAAACATTCAGTACTTC
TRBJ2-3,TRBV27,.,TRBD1,CASSLTGASDTQYF,TGTGCCAGCAGTTTAACAGGGGCCTCAGATACGCAGTATTTT
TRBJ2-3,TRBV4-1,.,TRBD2,CASSGAPGLAGGSSTDTQYF,TGCGCCAGCAGCGGGGCACCGGGACTAGCGGGAGGTTCTAGCACAGATACGCAGTATTTT
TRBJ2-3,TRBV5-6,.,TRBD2,CASSLEMSSGDTQYF,TGTGCCAGCAGCTTAGAGATGTCTAGCGGAGATACGCAGTATTTT
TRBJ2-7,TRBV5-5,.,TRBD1,CASSAQGGTGNYEQYF,TGTGCCAGCAGCGCCCAGGGGGGGACAGGGAACTACGAGCAGTACTTC
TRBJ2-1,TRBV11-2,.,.,CASSVPGRTEIRQNEQFF,TGTGCCAGCAGCGTCCCGGGACGGACCGAAATTAGGCAAAATGAGCAGTTCTTC
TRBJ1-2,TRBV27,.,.,CASSSRGKINYGYTF,TGTGCCAGCAGTTCCAGGGGCAAGATTAACTATGGCTACACCTTC
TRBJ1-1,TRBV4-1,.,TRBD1,CASSHAPGQVLEDTEAFF,TGCGCCAGCAGCCATGCTCCGGGACAGGTCCTGGAGGACACTGAAGCTTTCTTT
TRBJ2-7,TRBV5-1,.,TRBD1,CASSFLPGQGSTYEQYF,TGCGCCAGCAGCTTTTTACCGGGACAGGGGAGTACCTACGAGCAGTACTTC
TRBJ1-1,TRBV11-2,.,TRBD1,CASSRQGGMNTEAFF,TGTGCCAGCAGCCGACAGGGGGGCATGAACACTGAAGCTTTCTTT
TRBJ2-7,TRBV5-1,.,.,CASSFRGGSYEQYF,TGCGCCAGCAGCTTTAGAGGGGGTAGCTACGAGCAGTACTTC
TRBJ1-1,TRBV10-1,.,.,CASSDSMNTEAFF,TGCGCCAGCAGTGACAGCATGAACACTGAAGCTTTCTTT
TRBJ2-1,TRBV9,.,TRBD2,CASSVSGRAVNEQFF,TGTGCCAGCAGCGTCAGCGGGAGGGCCGTCAATGAGCAGTTCTTC
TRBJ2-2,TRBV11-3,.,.,CASSPGTTANTGELFF,TGTGCCAGCAGCCCGGGCACGACCGCGAACACCGGGGAGCTGTTTTTT
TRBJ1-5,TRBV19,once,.,CASSMLLLVYNQPQHF,TGTGCCAGTAGTATGCTCTTGTTGGTGTACAATCAGCCCCAGCATTTT
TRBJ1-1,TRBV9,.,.,CASSLGNTEAFF,TGTGCCAGCAGCCTAGGAAACACTGAAGCTTTCTTT
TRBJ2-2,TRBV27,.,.,CASRRLVAGELFF,TGTGCCAGCAGGCGACTAGTAGCCGGGGAGCTGTTTTTT
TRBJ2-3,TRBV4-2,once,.,CASSSQGEARYTDTQYF,TGTGCCAGCAGCTCCCAGGGAGAGGCGCGGTACACAGATACGCAGTATTTT
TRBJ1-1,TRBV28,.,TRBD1,CASSTIWDRERVDTEAFF,TGTGCCAGCAGTACGATTTGGGACAGGGAAAGGGTGGACACTGAAGCTTTCTTT
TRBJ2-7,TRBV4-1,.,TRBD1,CASSPGPGTGGRDEQYF,TGCGCCAGCAGCCCCGGTCCGGGGACAGGGGGGAGGGACGAGCAGTACTTC
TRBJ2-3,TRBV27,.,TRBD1,CASSFIRGLGTDTQYF,TGTGCCAGCAGTTTTATCAGGGGGCTAGGCACAGATACGCAGTATTTT
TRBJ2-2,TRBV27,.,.,CASTIRELEAHRELFF,TGTGCCAGCACCATAAGGGAGTTGGAAGCACACCGGGAGCTGTTTTTT
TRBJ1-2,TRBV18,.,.,CASSPREWPLDGYTF,TGTGCCAGCTCACCACGGGAGTGGCCGCTCGATGGCTACACCTTC
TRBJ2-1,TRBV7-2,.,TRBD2,CASSLEGLAGLNEQFF,TGTGCCAGCAGCTTAGAAGGACTAGCGGGACTCAATGAGCAGTTCTTC
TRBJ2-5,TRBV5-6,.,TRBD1,CASSYGTGAETQYF,TGTGCCAGCAGCTATGGGACAGGGGCAGAGACCCAGTACTTC
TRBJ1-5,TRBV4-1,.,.,CASSQVFTVNQPQHF,TGCGCCAGCAGCCAAGTCTTTACAGTCAATCAGCCCCAGCATTTT
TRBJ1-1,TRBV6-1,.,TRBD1,CASSVRSTGGNTEAFF,TGTGCCAGCAGTGTGCGTTCTACAGGGGGCAACACTGAAGCTTTCTTT
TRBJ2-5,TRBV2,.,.,CASRTGQNIQETQYF,TGTGCCAGCAGGACCGGACAGAACATCCAAGAGACCCAGTACTTC
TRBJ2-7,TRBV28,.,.,CASSFGRGYEQYF,TGTGCCAGCAGTTTTGGACGCGGGTACGAGCAGTACTTC